This is a list of T cell receptor beta chains from one sample in a study of hypomethylating agent response in myelodysplastic syndrome. Repertoires were generated with immunoSEQ multiplex PCR, while TCRdb's copy carries only in-frame clones and drops some. The table has around 2,700 clones, about 80% seen once. The source was bone marrow, collected before or after starting hypomethylating agent treatment for myelodysplastic syndrome (not recorded which). All receptors come from a human donor with myelodysplastic syndrome. Both conserved end residues are part of each CDR3. Each record gives: V gene, D gene, clone size, CDR3 length, J gene, CDR3 protein, CDR3 DNA. D genes are given only for firm matches. Rows may omit the clone size; those that give it use once, few, many or a size class.

TRBV11-1	TRBD1	once	16	TRBJ2-7	CASSPGQGLWTYEQYF	TGTGCCAGCAGCCCGGGACAGGGGTTATGGACCTACGAGCAGTACTTC
TRBV19	.	.	13	TRBJ1-2	CASSPRGVGGYTF	TGTGCCAGCTCCCCTCGGGGGGTAGGGGGCTACACCTTC
TRBV6-6	.	.	15	TRBJ1-1	CASSYSGVRITEAFF	TGTGCCAGCAGTTACTCGGGGGTGAGGATCACTGAAGCTTTCTTT
TRBV19	.	.	15	TRBJ1-2	CASSPFGVRRHGYTF	TGTGCCAGTAGTCCTTTCGGGGTGCGTCGTCATGGCTACACCTTC
TRBV28	.	.	14	TRBJ2-7	CASSYPGELYEQYF	TGTGCCAGCAGTTACCCGGGGGAATTATACGAGCAGTACTTC
TRBV11-2	.	.	12	TRBJ2-3	CASSLQGDTQYF	TGTGCCAGCAGCTTACAAGGGGATACGCAGTATTTT
TRBV5-5	.	.	14	TRBJ1-1	CASSPMPEYTEAFF	TGTGCCAGCAGCCCTATGCCCGAGTACACTGAAGCTTTCTTT
TRBV19	.	.	14	TRBJ2-3	CASSDSTSTDTQYF	TGTGCCAGTAGCGACAGTACTAGCACAGATACGCAGTATTTT
TRBV9	.	.	15	TRBJ1-4	CASSVEGFGGEKLFF	TGTGCCAGCAGCGTAGAGGGGTTTGGCGGTGAAAAACTGTTTTTT
TRBV9	TRBD2	few	16	TRBJ2-2	CASSVGVGGAVGELFF	TGTGCCAGCAGCGTAGGCGTCGGGGGGGCGGTCGGGGAGCTGTTTTTT
TRBV7-8	TRBD1	few	15	TRBJ2-1	CASSLVGTGGGEQFF	TGTGCCAGCAGCTTAGTAGGGACAGGGGGCGGTGAGCAGTTCTTC
TRBV6-5	TRBD1	.	14	TRBJ2-3	CASSWTGITDTQYF	TGTGCCAGCAGTTGGACAGGGATAACAGATACGCAGTATTTT
TRBV7-6	TRBD1	.	16	TRBJ1-6	CASSLKGGGRNSPLHF	TGTGCCAGCAGCTTGAAGGGAGGGGGCAGGAATTCACCCCTCCACTTT
TRBV5-5	.	.	14	TRBJ2-4	CASSLQGAKNIQYF	TGTGCCAGCAGCTTACAGGGTGCCAAAAACATTCAGTACTTC
TRBV6-1	.	.	14	TRBJ1-4	CASSDQPTNEKLFF	TGTGCCAGCAGTGACCAACCAACTAATGAAAAACTGTTTTTT
TRBV30	.	.	13	TRBJ1-5	CAWTQGYGQPQHF	TGTGCCTGGACCCAGGGGTACGGTCAGCCCCAGCATTTT
TRBV7-8	.	.	12	TRBJ2-7	CASRDGSYEQYF	TGTGCCAGTCGGGACGGATCGTACGAGCAGTACTTC
TRBV7-7	.	.	14	TRBJ1-1	CASSRRVENTEAFF	TGTGCCAGCAGCCGGAGGGTGGAGAACACTGAAGCTTTCTTT
TRBV18	TRBD1	few	16	TRBJ2-2	CASSRDGTGVTGELFF	TGTGCCAGCTCCCGAGACGGGACAGGGGTCACCGGGGAGCTGTTTTTT
TRBV9	.	.	12	TRBJ2-7	CASSGGTYEQYF	TGTGCCAGCAGCGGAGGGACTTACGAGCAGTACTTC
TRBV27	TRBD2	.	13	TRBJ2-1	CASSAAGVGEQFF	TGTGCCAGCAGTGCGGCGGGGGTGGGTGAGCAGTTCTTC
TRBV4-1	.	.	14	TRBJ1-6	CASSQGLENSPLHF	TGCGCCAGCAGCCAGGGACTAGAAAATTCACCCCTCCACTTT
TRBV7-9	.	.	13	TRBJ1-2	CASSRGRDSGYTF	TGTGCCAGCAGCCGTGGACGGGACTCCGGCTACACCTTC
TRBV2	.	.	14	TRBJ2-7	CASTAGHRSYEQYF	TGTGCCAGCACGGCGGGCCACCGCTCCTACGAGCAGTACTTC
TRBV5-1	.	.	14	TRBJ1-6	CASSLGLNNSPLHF	TGCGCCAGCAGCTTGGGCCTGAATAATTCACCCCTCCACTTT
TRBV5-1	.	.	11	TRBJ2-7	CASTSFYEQYF	TGCGCCAGCACCTCTTTCTACGAGCAGTACTTC
TRBV2	.	.	14	TRBJ1-6	CASKSGTFTSPLHF	TGTGCCAGCAAGTCCGGGACTTTCACTTCACCCCTCCACTTT
TRBV5-1	.	.	16	TRBJ2-4	CASSLREGNAKNIQYF	TGCGCCAGCAGCCTCAGGGAAGGGAATGCCAAAAACATTCAGTACTTC
TRBV15	.	.	16	TRBJ1-5	CATTPPSGVGVQPQHF	TGTGCCACCACGCCCCCGAGTGGGGTTGGTGTTCAGCCCCAGCATTTT
TRBV7-8	.	.	15	TRBJ1-5	CASSLAGESNQPQHF	TGTGCCAGCAGCTTGGCAGGGGAGAGCAATCAGCCCCAGCATTTT
TRBV5-5	TRBD1	once	15	TRBJ1-1	CASSWGQAKGTEAFF	TGTGCCAGCAGCTGGGGACAGGCGAAGGGGACTGAAGCTTTCTTT
TRBV5-2	.	.	16	TRBJ2-3	CASSSDYPHYTDTQYF	TGTGCCAGCAGCTCGGACTATCCCCACTACACAGATACGCAGTATTTT
TRBV19	.	few	14	TRBJ2-7	CASSLTGDLYEQYF	TGTGCCAGTAGCCTCACAGGAGACCTATACGAGCAGTACTTC
TRBV29-1	TRBD1	.	14	TRBJ1-1	CSVGGQGSRTEAFF	TGCAGCGTTGGTGGACAGGGGTCGAGAACTGAAGCTTTCTTT
TRBV19	TRBD1	medium-sized	17	TRBJ1-5	CASSRPGQGYSNQPQHF	TGTGCCAGTAGTAGACCGGGACAGGGATATAGCAATCAGCCCCAGCATTTT
TRBV7-2	TRBD2	once	15	TRBJ2-1	CASSQGGGLVDEQFF	TGCGCCAGCAGCCAAGGCGGGGGGCTGGTCGATGAGCAGTTCTTC
TRBV19	.	few	12	TRBJ1-5	CASGLGAQPQHF	TGTGCCAGCGGTTTGGGAGCGCAGCCCCAGCATTTT
TRBV6-1	.	.	12	TRBJ2-7	CASSNGPYEQYF	TGTGCCAGCAGTAATGGACCTTACGAGCAGTACTTC
TRBV28	TRBD1	.	17	TRBJ2-2	CASRQPSGTGDTGELFF	TGTGCCAGCAGGCAGCCTTCCGGGACAGGGGACACCGGGGAGCTGTTTTTT
TRBV10-3	TRBD1	.	15	TRBJ1-5	CAISDYRTGLEPQHF	TGTGCCATCAGTGACTATAGGACAGGGTTGGAGCCCCAGCATTTT
TRBV2	.	.	14	TRBJ2-2	CASRLDRYTGELFF	TGTGCCAGCAGACTAGACAGATACACCGGGGAGCTGTTTTTT
TRBV7-2	.	few	11	TRBJ1-6	CASSLGSALHF	TGTGCCAGCAGCTTGGGGAGCGCCCTCCACTTT
TRBV7-8	.	.	12	TRBJ1-1	CASSYLDGTAFF	TGTGCCAGCAGCTATTTGGACGGTACAGCTTTCTTT
TRBV28	TRBD1	.	16	TRBJ1-2	CASSLRYRGADYGYTF	TGTGCCAGCAGTTTACGCTACAGGGGAGCGGACTATGGCTACACCTTC
TRBV6-4	.	.	16	TRBJ2-1	CASSYTGPSSYNEQFF	TGTGCCAGCAGTTATACAGGGCCGAGCTCCTACAATGAGCAGTTCTTC
TRBV28	.	few	14	TRBJ2-1	CASSFAGMDNEQFF	TGTGCCAGCAGTTTTGCAGGGATGGACAATGAGCAGTTCTTC
TRBV9	.	few	12	TRBJ1-1	CASSLGGVEAFF	TGTGCCAGCAGCTTGGGGGGTGTTGAAGCTTTCTTT
TRBV7-8	.	.	15	TRBJ2-3	CASSSDQYRTDTQYF	TGTGCCAGCAGCTCAGATCAATATAGGACAGATACGCAGTATTTT
TRBV5-6	.	.	16	TRBJ2-3	CASSSDYPHYTDTQYF	TGTGCCAGCAGCTCGGACTATCCCCACTACACAGATACGCAGTATTTT
TRBV11-2	.	.	14	TRBJ2-7	CASSLPDRTYEQYF	TGTGCCAGCAGCTTACCCGATAGAACCTACGAGCAGTACTTC